The 26 T cell receptor beta chains listed next were all sequenced from one sample in a study of control samples from healthy donors and cancer patients. Data came from immunoSEQ multiplex PCR; TCRdb stores just in-frame clones and leaves some out. The sample contains tens of thousands of clones, roughly 87% of which appear only once. The sample was blood. Every receptor here comes from a woman aged 45-60 years in good health.

This chain connects TRBV27 to TRBJ2-1; 12 bases are a match to TRBD2. Looked up from germline, CDR1 is MNHEY and CDR2 is SMNVEV (reference sequence). This CDR3 is built from 19 residues. V trimming: 7 bases; J trimming: 0 bases; junction bases outside the gene matches: 13. Here the CDR3 reads CASTKATSGRGDSYNEQFF. The CDR3 DNA reads TGTGCCAGCACCAAGGCGACTAGCGGGAGAGGGGACTCCTACAATGAGCAGTTCTTC.

V is TRBV6-6 and J is TRBJ2-3; D is undetermined. The CDR3 covers 14 residues. Germline CDR1 is MNHNY and CDR2 is SVGAGI (reference sequence). The germline V and J ends were trimmed by 0 bases and 0 bases, with 4 bases remaining between them. The CDR3 is CASSYSTSTDTQYF. As DNA, the CDR3 is TGTGCCAGCAGTTACTCGACTAGCACAGATACGCAGTATTTT.

The J gene is TRBJ1-4, the V gene TRBV28; tentative D call: TRBD1 (5 bases). This CDR3 spans 18 amino acids. Trimming stripped 2 bases from V and 8 bases from J, with 24 bases between. The germline V gene encodes CDR1 MDHEN and CDR2 SYDVKM. In nucleotides, the CDR3 is TGTGCCAGCAGTTTAGTCGCTGTCAGGGCTTTCGCCAGCGAAAAACTGTTTTTT. Encoded protein: CASSLVAVRAFASEKLFF.

This chain joins TRBV9 and TRBJ2-2; D remains ambiguous. Germline-derived CDR1 and CDR2 are SGDLS and YYNGEE. V lost 0 bases, J lost 6 bases, and 6 bases lay in between. The length of the CDR3 is 13 residues. CDR3 residues: CASSVVQSGELFF. CDR3 nucleotides: TGTGCCAGCAGCGTAGTTCAGTCCGGGGAGCTGTTTTTT.

The gene calls are TRBV25-1 and TRBJ2-3; D might be TRBD2 (6 bases). V gave up 0 bases and J gave up 4 bases, with 11 bases separating them. The germline V gene has CDR1 MGHDK and CDR2 SYGVNS. This CDR3 is built from 15 residues. CDR3: CASSEYRAGSDTQYF. In nucleotides, the CDR3 is TGTGCCAGCAGTGAATACAGGGCGGGGTCAGATACGCAGTATTTT.

This chain uses TRBV10-1 with TRBJ1-2; D ambiguous. The CDR3 runs to 13 residues. V lost 3 bases to trimming and J lost 5 bases, with 10 bases between them. In germline, CDR1 is WNHNN, CDR2 SYGVQD (reference sequence). CDR3 region: CASSDSLGYGYTF. As DNA, the CDR3 is TGCGCCAGCAGTGACAGTTTGGGGTATGGCTACACCTTC.

This clone appeared once. The V gene is TRBV6-6, the J gene TRBJ1-2; no clear D gene. CDR3 length: 10 residues. Germline assignment: CDR1 MNHNY and CDR2 SVGAGI (reference sequence). V lost 6 bases and J 4 bases, leaving 3 bases between the germline ends. CDR3 DNA: TGTGCCAGCAGATTCTATGGCTACACCTTC. This translates into CASRFYGYTF.

This clone occurred once. This sequence joins TRBV29-1 and TRBJ1-5, with D possibly matching TRBD1 (6 bases). The length of the CDR3 is 12 residues. V was pared by 5 bases and J by 4 bases, with 9 bases between. Germline V gene data show CDR1 as SQVTM and CDR2 as ANQGSEA. The CDR3 DNA follows: TGCAGCGTTACCACAGGGAATCAGCCCCAGCATTTT. It translates to CSVTTGNQPQHF.

The chain carries TRBV5-6 and TRBJ1-5; TRBD1 matches 7 bases. The CDR3 spans 14 residues. Trimming cost V 4 bases and J 3 bases; bases outside gene matches: 4. Germline CDR1 SGHDT, CDR2 YYEEEE. The CDR3 loop is CASSMTGTNQPQHF. CDR3 coding DNA: TGTGCCAGCAGCATGACAGGGACCAATCAGCCCCAGCATTTT.

This clone is a singleton in its sample. The chain combines TRBV12-3 or TRBV12-4 with TRBJ2-1, with D uncertain. V was trimmed by 5 bases and J by 3 bases, leaving 2 bases between them. The CDR3 runs to 11 residues. CDR3: CASSVYNEQFF. The CDR3 DNA sequence: TGTGCCAGCAGTGTCTACAATGAGCAGTTCTTC.

The rearrangement joins TRBV30 to TRBJ2-3; tentative D call: TRBD2 (5 bases). CDR3 size: 20 residues. V gave up 4 bases and J gave up 1 base, with 30 bases separating them. Germline V gives CDR1 GTSNPN, CDR2 SVGIG (reference sequence). CDR3 loop: CAWTNDIFGGRPMGTDTQYF. In nucleotides, the CDR3 is TGTGCCTGGACCAACGACATATTCGGAGGACGCCCAATGGGCACAGATACGCAGTATTTT.

This chain links TRBV10-3 with TRBJ2-1; 7 nucleotides agree with TRBD2. This CDR3 spans 15 amino acids. Looked up from germline, CDR1 is ENHRY and CDR2 is SYGVKD. J gave up 7 bases and V 1 base, and 7 bases lay outside the gene matches. The CDR3 sequence: CAISEFELALNEQFF. CDR3 in DNA: TGTGCCATCAGTGAGTTCGAACTAGCGTTAAATGAGCAGTTCTTC.

The rearrangement links TRBV15 to TRBJ2-3, with D unresolved. V was pared by 3 bases and J by 2 bases, with 12 bases between. The germline gives CDR1 LNHNV, CDR2 YYDKDF (reference sequence). This CDR3 has 15 amino acids. CDR3 protein: CATSRYKSYTDTQYF. The CDR3 DNA follows: TGTGCCACCAGCAGGTACAAGAGCTACACAGATACGCAGTATTTT. Full variable domain (remainder filled in from reference TRBV15 and TRBJ2-3): DAMVIQNPRYQVTQFGKPVTLSCSQTLNHNVMYWYQQKSSQAPKLLFHYYDKDFNNEADTPDNFQSRRPNTSFCFLDIRSPGLGDTAMYLCATSRYKSYTDTQYFGPGTRLTVL.

The chain links TRBV5-4 to TRBJ2-1, with D uncertain. Germline V gene lookup returns CDR1 SGHNT and CDR2 YYREEE (reference sequence). V dropped 4 bases and J dropped 5 bases, with 10 bases sitting between them. The CDR3 extends over 13 amino acids. The CDR3 is CASSPTGHNEQFF. The DNA of the CDR3 is TGTGCCAGCAGCCCCACCGGCCACAATGAGCAGTTCTTC. The full variable domain, in which reference TRBV5-4 and TRBJ2-1 provide the parts outside the CDR3, is ETGVTQSPTHLIKTRGQQVTLRCSSQSGHNTVSWYQQALGQGPQFIFQYYREEENGRGNFPPRFSGLQFPNYSSELNVNALELDDSALYLCASSPTGHNEQFFGPGTRLTVL.

The genes are TRBV7-8 and TRBJ2-7; 8 positions match TRBD2. Trimming removed 3 bases from V and 1 base from J; junction bases left unmatched: 8. Germline CDR1 SGHVS, CDR2 FQNEAQ. CDR3 size: 16 residues. This CDR3 reads CASSFRVVAGSYEQYF. Here the CDR3 DNA reads TGTGCCAGCAGCTTCCGGGTAGTAGCGGGATCCTACGAGCAGTACTTC.

The genes are TRBV28 and TRBJ2-1; TRBD1 matches 8 bases. V lost 2 bases, J lost 3 bases, and 3 bases stayed unmatched. CDR1 and CDR2 from the germline V gene are MDHEN and SYDVKM. The CDR3 length is 15 residues. Here the CDR3 DNA reads TGTGCCAGCAGTTTAAGCGGACAGGGCTACAATGAGCAGTTCTTC. Translation gives CASSLSGQGYNEQFF. The full variable domain, rest sourced from reference TRBV28 and TRBJ2-1, is DVKVTQSSRYLVKRTGEKVFLECVQDMDHENMFWYRQDPGLGLRLIYFSYDVKMKEKGDIPEGYSVSREKKERFSLILESASTNQTSMYLCASSLSGQGYNEQFFGPGTRLTVL.

The chain employs TRBV7-2 and TRBJ1-2, with TRBD1 matching over 10 bases. CDR3 size: 15 residues. The V gene's germline CDR1 is SGHTA and CDR2 FQGNSA. V shed 1 base and J 2 bases; nucleotides not matched to a gene: 1. The CDR3 DNA follows: TGTGCCAGCAGCTTAGGACAGGGGGCCAACTATGGCTACACCTTC. Protein: CASSLGQGANYGYTF.

The chain joins TRBV5-4 to TRBJ2-3; unclear D gene. Deletions cut 5 bases from V and 6 bases from J, with 7 bases between. Looked up from germline, CDR1 is SGHNT and CDR2 is YYREEE (reference sequence). CDR3 length: 11 residues. The CDR3 sequence: CASSGLDTQYF. CDR3 nucleotide sequence: TGTGCCAGCAGTGGTCTTGATACGCAGTATTTT.

V is TRBV5-8 and J is TRBJ1-1, with no clear D. Germline loops: CDR1 SGHTS, CDR2 YDEGEE. The length of the CDR3 is 12 residues. The V gene lost 0 bases and the J gene lost 6 bases, with 6 bases spanning the gap. CDR3 in DNA: TGTGCCAGCAGCTTGGGCTCTGCTGAAGCTTTCTTT. The encoded protein is CASSLGSAEAFF.

As regards this clone: The sample has other DNA sequences that encode this CDR3 too. This sequence joins TRBV18 and TRBJ2-1; D is undetermined. CDR3 length: 14 residues. Trimming took off 1 base at V and 1 base at J, with 5 bases between the two ends. CDR1 and CDR2 from the germline V gene are KGHSH and LQKENI. The CDR3 region is CASSPRDSYNEQFF. DNA of the CDR3: TGTGCCAGCTCACCACGGGATTCCTACAATGAGCAGTTCTTC. The variable domain in full, with the rest retrieved from reference TRBV18 and TRBJ2-1, is NAGVMQNPRHLVRRRGQEARLRCSPMKGHSHVYWYRQLPEEGLKFMVYLQKENIIDESGMPKERFSAEFPKEGPSILRIQQVVRGDSAAYFCASSPRDSYNEQFFGPGTRLTVL.

V is TRBV28 and J is TRBJ1-2, with D possibly TRBD1 on 6 matching bases. CDR3 size: 14 residues. Looked up from germline, CDR1 is MDHEN and CDR2 is SYDVKM. V lost 5 bases and J 10 bases, leaving 20 bases between the germline ends. This chain's CDR3 is CASSTTGGGRHYTF. The CDR3 region has the DNA TGTGCCAGCAGTACCACAGGTGGGGGGCGGCACTACACCTTC.

The chain uses TRBV2 and TRBJ1-2; a possible D gene is TRBD1 (5 bases). V gave up 8 bases and J gave up 4 bases, with 14 bases separating them. CDR3 length: 13 residues. The germline V gene encodes CDR1 SNHLY and CDR2 FYNNEI. The CDR3, as DNA: TGTGCCAGCCGCCAGGGCGGACTCTATGGCTACACCTTC. This gives the protein CASRQGGLYGYTF.

CDR3 bases: TGTGCCACCACTAGCGGGAGTGGCGAGCAGTACTTC. It is translated as CATTSGSGEQYF. The rearrangement joins TRBV2 to TRBJ2-7; 11 positions agree with TRBD2. This CDR3 has 12 residues. V trimming: 10 bases; J trimming: 6 bases; junction bases outside the gene matches: 5. The germline gives CDR1 SNHLY, CDR2 FYNNEI.

This clone has a handful of counts. V and J are TRBV7-2 and TRBJ2-3; weak D call: TRBD2 (6 bases). The length of the CDR3 is 15 residues. Germline V CDR1 and CDR2: SGHTA, FQGNSA. The V end was cut by 5 bases, the J end by 2 bases, with 14 bases between. CDR3 nucleotide sequence: TGTGCCAGCAGCGCCTATAGCGGATCCACAGATACGCAGTATTTT. The encoded protein is CASSAYSGSTDTQYF.

This clone was detected once. The chain has TRBV6-6 and TRBJ1-6, with 7 bases lining up with TRBD1. V was pared by 4 bases and J by 7 bases, with 4 bases of the junction left unmatched. Germline V gene sequence: CDR1 MNHNY, CDR2 SVGAGI (reference sequence). The CDR3 runs to 14 residues. The CDR3 nucleotides read TGTGCCAGCAGTTCCAGGGGGTTCAATTCACCCCTCCACTTT. Its translation is CASSSRGFNSPLHF.

As to this clone: One junction end does not reproduce the germline sequence, and a read error may be involved. This sequence joins TRBV7-7 and TRBJ1-5; tentative D call: TRBD1 (5 bases). The CDR3 totals 17 residues. The germline gives CDR1 SSHAT, CDR2 FNYEAQ (reference sequence). The CDR3: CASSPGMAGSSNQPQHF. The DNA of the CDR3 is TGTGCTAGCAGCCCTGGGATGGCAGGGTCTAGCAATCAGCCCCAGCATTTT.